Listed below are T cell receptor beta chains from one sample, sequenced in a study of early T cells in non-severe SARS-CoV-2 infection. TCRdb redid the calling of the 5' RACE reads with MiXCR, one entry per CDR3 protein. There are roughly 65,000 distinct CDR3 sequences in the sample; 11% occur only once, and about 6.4% lies in the top ten. Sequenced input: whole blood. These receptors all come from an adult who was a healthcare worker with PCR-confirmed SARS-CoV-2 infection or an uninfected control (not recorded which). CDR3s include the opening cysteine and the closing phenylalanine or tryptophan. A D gene is named only where the DNA matches it firmly. The listing skips clone size in some rows; elsewhere it reads once, few, many or a size class.

J | V | size | D | DNA | CDR3
TRBJ2-1 | TRBV7-8 | few | TRBD2 | TGTGCCAGCAGCAAGACTAGCGGGAGAATGAATGAGCAGTTCTTC | CASSKTSGRMNEQFF
TRBJ2-3 | TRBV11-1 | few | - | TGTGCCAGCAGCAACGAGCTCACAGATACGCAGTATTTT | CASSNELTDTQYF
TRBJ2-5 | TRBV6-2/TRBV6-3 | - | - | TGTGCCAGCAGTTATTGGGCAGCGCAAGAGACCCAGTACTTC | CASSYWAAQETQYF
TRBJ2-2 | TRBV5-1 | few | - | TGCGCCAGCAGCCACGGTTTAAACACCGGGGAGCTGTTTTTT | CASSHGLNTGELFF
TRBJ2-3 | TRBV28 | few | TRBD2 | TGTGCCAGCAGCCTCCCTGGAGGGAGGGATAGGAATACGCAGTATTTT | CASSLPGGRDRNTQYF
TRBJ2-5 | TRBV28 | medium-sized | TRBD1 | TGTGCCAGCAGTCTCAACCGACAGGGGAATCGAGAGACCCAGTACTTC | CASSLNRQGNRETQYF
TRBJ1-4 | TRBV2 | few | - | TGTGCCAGCAGTGGGACAGCGGAAAATGAAAAACTGTTTTTT | CASSGTAENEKLFF
TRBJ2-7 | TRBV7-9 | many | - | TGTGCCAGCAGCTCTCGGACATCCTACGAGCAGTACTTC | CASSSRTSYEQYF
TRBJ2-7 | TRBV6-6 | few | - | TGTGCCAGCAGTTACACCCGGGGCAGGGGCCACGAGCAGTACTTC | CASSYTRGRGHEQYF
TRBJ2-2 | TRBV9 | - | TRBD2 | TGTGCCAGCAGGGGAGCGGGAATAACCGGGGAGCTGTTTTTT | CASRGAGITGELFF
TRBJ2-3 | TRBV20-1 | few | - | TGCAGTGCTAGGGCGGAGGGCAGGGTCACAGATACGCAGTATTTT | CSARAEGRVTDTQYF
TRBJ2-7 | TRBV6-1 | many | TRBD2 | TGTGCCAGCAGTGAAGAGACTAGCGGGAGTTACGAGCAGTACTTC | CASSEETSGSYEQYF
TRBJ2-1 | TRBV5-1 | - | - | TGCGCCAGCAGCTTAGGCGGGATAGACTACAATGAGCAGTTCTTC | CASSLGGIDYNEQFF
TRBJ2-3 | TRBV7-2 | - | - | TGTGCCAGCAGCTCAACGGGAGTTCGGGATACGCAGTATTTT | CASSSTGVRDTQYF
TRBJ2-1 | TRBV7-2 | - | TRBD2 | TGTGCCAGCAGCTTATGGGAGGGCCCCTACAATGAGCAGTTCTTC | CASSLWEGPYNEQFF
TRBJ2-2 | TRBV4-3 | many | - | TGCGCCAGCAGCCTGGGGGCTAGCCGCCTCGGGGAGCTGTTTTTT | CASSLGASRLGELFF
TRBJ2-3 | TRBV20-1 | few | - | TGCAGTGCTAGCCCAGAGATCACAGATACGCAGTATTTT | CSASPEITDTQYF
TRBJ2-5 | TRBV6-6 | - | - | TGTGCCAGCACCCACGTCGGGACCCAGTACTTC | CASTHVGTQYF
TRBJ2-1 | TRBV30 | few | - | TGTGCCTGGAGTTCGGGAGACAATGAGCAGTTCTTC | CAWSSGDNEQFF
TRBJ2-1 | TRBV29-1 | many | - | TGCAGCGTTGACTGGGGGAATGAGCAGTTCTTC | CSVDWGNEQFF
TRBJ2-2 | TRBV10-1 | - | - | TGCGCCAGCAGTCGGGGAACGGACACCGGGGAGCTGTTTTTT | CASSRGTDTGELFF
TRBJ2-1 | TRBV27 | many | TRBD2 | TGTGCCAGCAGTAGCGGGAGCCCCAATGAGCAGTTCTTC | CASSSGSPNEQFF
TRBJ2-7 | TRBV7-3 | medium-sized | TRBD2 | TGTGCCAGCAGCTTAGAGGCTAGCGGGAGGAGTGAGCAGTACTTC | CASSLEASGRSEQYF
TRBJ2-3 | TRBV7-2 | once | TRBD1 | TGTGCCAGCAGCTTAGCGGGAGGACAGGGGAGAGCAGATACGCAGTATTTT | CASSLAGGQGRADTQYF
TRBJ1-2 | TRBV20-1 | - | TRBD1 | TGCAGTGCTAGTCCACTCCTGGGCGGAGACAGGGTGGTTTATGGCTACACCTTC | CSASPLLGGDRVVYGYTF
TRBJ1-2 | TRBV7-9 | medium-sized | - | TGTGCCAGCAGCGAGGGGGACTATGGCTACACCTTC | CASSEGDYGYTF
TRBJ2-1 | TRBV12-3/TRBV12-4 | many | TRBD2 | TGTGCCAGCAGAGCGGGAGTAGTGTACTACAATGAGCAGTTCTTC | CASRAGVVYYNEQFF
TRBJ2-2 | TRBV18 | - | TRBD1 | TGTGCCAGCTCACCCGGGACAGGCCAAGAGAGGACCGGGGAGCTGTTTTTT | CASSPGTGQERTGELFF
TRBJ2-1 | TRBV28 | few | - | TGTGCCAGCAGTTCCCTCGACAATGAGCAGTTCTTC | CASSSLDNEQFF
TRBJ2-7 | TRBV29-1 | - | - | TGCAGCGTTGAAAGTGTGGAATCCCGCTACGAGCAGTACTTC | CSVESVESRYEQYF
TRBJ2-3 | TRBV12-3/TRBV12-4 | many | - | TGTGCCAGCGCCCATGGTGGGGATACGCAGTATTTT | CASAHGGDTQYF
TRBJ2-2 | TRBV12-3/TRBV12-4 | many | - | TGTGCCAGCAGATTCAGGGTCACCGGGGAGCTGTTTTTT | CASRFRVTGELFF
TRBJ1-3 | TRBV10-3 | - | - | TGTGCCACCGGGGGGGTATCCGAGGGAAACACCATATATTTT | CATGGVSEGNTIYF
TRBJ1-6 | TRBV18 | - | TRBD1 | TGTGCCAGCTCCACACGGGACAGGGCAAATTCACCCCTCCACTTT | CASSTRDRANSPLHF
TRBJ2-5 | TRBV28 | few | TRBD1 | TGTGCCAGCAGTTCGACGAGGACAGGGGCGGAGACCCAGTACTTC | CASSSTRTGAETQYF
TRBJ2-1 | TRBV5-5 | - | - | TGTGCCAGCAGCTTAAATACTGAGGATGAGCAGTTCTTC | CASSLNTEDEQFF
TRBJ1-2 | TRBV12-5 | - | - | TGTGCTAGTGGTTTGGGCGGGACGCTCTATGGCTACACCTTC | CASGLGGTLYGYTF
TRBJ2-7 | TRBV5-1 | - | TRBD2 | TGCGCCAGCAGCTCGGGAGGGCCGTCCTACGAGCAGTACTTC | CASSSGGPSYEQYF
TRBJ2-1 | TRBV6-1 | many | - | TGTGCCAGCAGGGTATTGTCCTACAATGAGCAGTTCTTC | CASRVLSYNEQFF
TRBJ2-7 | TRBV20-1 | - | - | TGCAGTGCTAGAGGTGGGACAAACGAGCAGTACTTC | CSARGGTNEQYF
TRBJ2-7 | TRBV2 | few | TRBD1 | TGTGCCAGCGGCTATGGGACAGGGGAGTACTTC | CASGYGTGEYF
TRBJ1-3 | TRBV28 | many | TRBD1 | TGTGCCAGCAGTGCACCGACAGGGTCTGGAAACACCATATATTTT | CASSAPTGSGNTIYF
TRBJ2-7 | TRBV15 | - | - | TGTGCCACCAGCAGAGAGTACAGGGTCGAGCAGTACTTC | CATSREYRVEQYF
TRBJ2-7 | TRBV30 | - | - | TGTGCCTGGAGTGGCCGGACTTTCTCCTACGAGCAGTACTTC | CAWSGRTFSYEQYF